One and the same sample provided the 20 T cell receptor beta chains below, sequenced in a study of OX40 agonist ivuxolimab in advanced cancers. Using immunoSEQ multiplex PCR, the repertoire was profiled, and TCRdb retains in-frame clones only, with some absent. The data contain more than 55,000 clones, approximately 86% of them singletons. The source material was CD4+ or CD8+ T cells sorted from blood, sampled in a trial of the OX40 agonist ivuxolimab. All receptors come from an adult with an advanced solid tumor such as melanoma, head and neck, liver or kidney cancer.

This clone has just a few counts. The chain has TRBV27 and TRBJ2-7; 11 bases are shared with TRBD2. The CDR3 extends over 14 amino acids. CDR1 is MNHEY and CDR2 is SMNVEV in the germline V gene (reference sequence). V was clipped by 7 bases and J by 4 bases; unmatched bases: 6. The CDR3 nucleotides are TGTGCCAGCACCCCACTAGCGGGAGTGTACGAGCAGTACTTC. It yields the protein CASTPLAGVYEQYF.

The chain has TRBV6-6 and TRBJ2-3; D might be TRBD1 or TRBD2, each matching 5 bases. Germline V lookup: CDR1 MNHNY, CDR2 SVGAGI (reference sequence). The V end lost 2 bases, the J end lost 6 bases, and 15 bases lay between the germline ends. The CDR3 contains 15 residues. The CDR3 DNA reads as TGTGCCAGCAGTTACGACGGGACCAACTATGATACGCAGTATTTT. Encoded protein: CASSYDGTNYDTQYF.

In this sample, this clone turned up a few times. The rearrangement joins TRBV5-8 to TRBJ2-1; TRBD1 aligns across 8 bases. Losses at the gene ends were 2 bases for V and 6 bases for J; bases not matched to a gene: 4. CDR3 length: 14 amino acids. The germline V gene encodes CDR1 SGHTS and CDR2 YDEGEE. The CDR3 sequence: CASSFGQGRNEQFF. The CDR3 DNA follows: TGTGCCAGCAGCTTCGGACAGGGACGCAATGAGCAGTTCTTC.

The J gene is TRBJ1-1, the V gene TRBV7-2, with TRBD1 as a possible D gene (5 bases). The CDR3 covers 14 residues. V was clipped by 5 bases and J by 4 bases, with 14 bases between them. Germline V gene data show CDR1 as SGHTA and CDR2 as FQGNSA. CDR3 residues: CASSQTAGSTEAFF. CDR3 nucleotide sequence: TGTGCCAGCAGCCAGACGGCAGGGAGCACTGAAGCTTTCTTT.

The genes are TRBV7-9 and TRBJ1-2, with D uncertain. Germline V CDR1 and CDR2: SEHNR, FQNEAQ (reference sequence). The CDR3 consists of 12 residues. The V end was cut by 5 bases, the J end by 4 bases, with 8 bases between. The CDR3 coding sequence is TGTGCCAGCAGCCCGGAGGTCTATGGCTACACCTTC. Translated, it gives CASSPEVYGYTF.

The V call is TRBV30, the J call TRBJ1-5; D unresolved. V lost 5 bases, J lost 0 bases, and 8 bases lay in between. CDR3 length: 13 residues. Germline loops: CDR1 GTSNPN, CDR2 SVGIG (reference sequence). DNA of the CDR3: TGTGCCTGGGCGTCGAGTAGCAATCAGCCCCAGCATTTT. Translated: CAWASSSNQPQHF. The complete variable domain, with remaining parts taken from reference TRBV30 and TRBJ1-5, reads SQTIHQWPATLVQPVGSPLSLECTVEGTSNPNLYWYRQAAGRGLQLLFYSVGIGQISSEVPQNLSASRPQDRQFILSSKKLLLSDSGFYLCAWASSSNQPQHFGDGTRLSIL.

This clone was picked up a small number of times. The chain carries TRBV19 and TRBJ2-2; D is unresolved. This CDR3 comprises 13 residues. Germline V lookup: CDR1 LNHDA, CDR2 SQIVND (reference sequence). V lost 7 bases to trimming and J lost 0 bases, with 6 bases between them. CDR3 amino acids: CASTNANTGELFF. The CDR3 DNA reads as TGTGCCAGTACGAACGCGAACACCGGGGAGCTGTTTTTT. Filled out from reference TRBV19 and TRBJ2-2, the complete variable domain reads DGGITQSPKYLFRKEGQNVTLSCEQNLNHDAMYWYRQDPGQGLRLIYYSQIVNDFQKGDIAEGYSVSREKKESFPLTVTSAQKNPTAFYLCASTNANTGELFFGEGSRLTVL.

The V call is TRBV7-2, the J call TRBJ1-2, with D perhaps matching TRBD1 (6 bases). With 4 bases removed from V and 3 bases from J, the gap between germline ends came to 15 bases. CDR1 is SGHTA and CDR2 is FQGNSA in the germline V gene. The CDR3 has 15 amino acids. As DNA, the CDR3 is TGTGCCAGCAGCTATCCTGACAGGAGGGACTATGGCTACACCTTC. Its protein product is CASSYPDRRDYGYTF.

The chain employs TRBV7-2 and TRBJ1-2; D might be TRBD1 (5 bases). The V and J ends lost 1 base and 4 bases respectively, with 10 bases between them. The CDR3 is made up of 14 amino acids. The germline CDR1 and CDR2 sequences are SGHTA and FQGNSA. The CDR3 here is CASSLDRQGYGYTF. The CDR3 DNA reads as TGTGCCAGCAGCTTAGATAGGCAGGGCTATGGCTACACCTTC.

The chain recombines TRBV5-3 with TRBJ2-1; no clear D gene. TRBV5-3 counts as an open reading frame of uncertain function. V gave up 6 bases and J gave up 3 bases, with 13 bases separating them. The CDR3 is 14 amino acids. The DNA for the CDR3 is TGTGCCAGAATAAGGTGGTCGCGCTACAATGAGCAGTTCTTC. As protein: CARIRWSRYNEQFF.

The rearrangement joins TRBV19 to TRBJ2-1; 9 bases are shared with TRBD2. Germline CDR1 is LNHDA and CDR2 is SQIVND (reference sequence). Losses at the gene ends were 7 bases for V and 12 bases for J; bases not matched to a gene: 13. There are 14 residues in the CDR3. The CDR3 sequence: CASTITGTSFGQFF. The CDR3, as DNA: TGTGCCAGTACCATAACCGGGACTAGCTTTGGGCAGTTCTTC.

The rearrangement uses TRBV7-2 and TRBJ2-7; unclear D gene. V was shortened by 2 bases and J by 4 bases, with 6 bases between the two germline ends. Germline-derived CDR1 and CDR2 are SGHTA and FQGNSA. The CDR3 totals 12 residues. CDR3 DNA sequence: TGTGCCAGCAGCTTAATTGGTTACGAGCAGTACTTC. Its translation: CASSLIGYEQYF.

This clone was observed a single time. The gene calls are TRBV6-6 and TRBJ2-5, with TRBD1 matching 8 bases. The V gene's germline CDR1 is MNHNY and CDR2 SVGAGI (reference sequence). The CDR3 has 13 residues. The junction had 5 bases not matched to a gene; V was cut back by 6 bases and J by 5 bases. The CDR3 here is CASSWTGLETQYF. CDR3 DNA: TGTGCCAGCAGCTGGACAGGGTTGGAGACCCAGTACTTC.

V and J are TRBV11-2 and TRBJ2-7; TRBD1 matches at 7 bases. Per the germline V gene, CDR1 is SGHAT and CDR2 is FQNNGV. The CDR3 has 14 residues. V shed 7 bases, J shed 3 bases, and the junction held 9 bases outside the gene matches. CDR3 region: CASTTTGVSYEQYF. The CDR3 bases are TGTGCCAGCACCACCACAGGGGTTAGCTACGAGCAGTACTTC.

The chain recombines TRBV19 with TRBJ2-1, with D unclear. This CDR3 spans 15 amino acids. V was pared by 3 bases and J by 6 bases, with 15 bases between. Germline V CDR1 and CDR2: LNHDA, SQIVND (reference sequence). The CDR3 protein is CASSITLISGNEQFF. As DNA, the CDR3 is TGTGCCAGTAGTATTACCCTCATATCGGGCAATGAGCAGTTCTTC.

V usage is TRBV13 and J usage is TRBJ2-7; 8 bases align to TRBD2. After removal of 0 bases from V and 0 bases from J, the junction contained 7 bases not matched to a gene. CDR3 length: 17 amino acids. Per germline, CDR1 PRHDT and CDR2 FYEKMQ (reference sequence). The CDR3 region has the DNA TGTGCCAGCAGCTTAGGACTAGCGGAAATAGACTCCTACGAGCAGTACTTC. Translated: CASSLGLAEIDSYEQYF. Full variable domain (rest looked up from reference TRBV13 and TRBJ2-7): AAGVIQSPRHLIKEKRETATLKCYPIPRHDTVYWYQQGPGQDPQFLISFYEKMQSDKGSIPDRFSAQQFSDYHSELNMSSLELGDSALYFCASSLGLAEIDSYEQYFGPGTRLTVT.

The chain has TRBV7-3 and TRBJ2-7; D call uncertain. V lost 3 bases to trimming and J lost 1 base, with 7 bases between them. CDR3 length equals 13 residues. Germline loops: CDR1 SGHTA, CDR2 FQGTGA. CDR3 coding DNA: TGTGCCAGCAGCTTTTCTCGTTCCTACGAGCAGTACTTC. Translating it yields CASSFSRSYEQYF.

The chain has TRBV2 and TRBJ1-2, with D possibly TRBD1 on 5 matching bases. CDR1 and CDR2 from the germline V gene are SNHLY and FYNNEI. The CDR3 has 14 residues. V was cut by 7 bases and J by 4 bases, with 16 bases left in between. CDR3 residues: CASMGEWATYGYTF. The CDR3 DNA follows: TGTGCCAGCATGGGGGAATGGGCAACCTATGGCTACACCTTC.

This clone was observed a few times. This chain links TRBV5-1 with TRBJ1-3, with 7 positions matching TRBD1. Trimming took 1 base from V and 3 from J; bases not matched to a gene: 7. The CDR3 runs to 16 residues. CDR1 and CDR2 (germline): SGHRS, YFSETQ. The CDR3 spells CASSLPGRGYGNTIYF. In DNA form, the CDR3 reads TGCGCCAGCAGCTTGCCGGGCAGGGGGTATGGAAACACCATATATTTT. The entire variable domain, with the rest obtained from reference TRBV5-1 and TRBJ1-3, is as follows: KAGVTQTPRYLIKTRGQQVTLSCSPISGHRSVSWYQQTPGQGLQFLFEYFSETQRNKGNFPGRFSGRQFSNSRSEMNVSTLELGDSALYLCASSLPGRGYGNTIYFGEGSWLTVV.

The chain has TRBV4-1 and TRBJ1-5, with 8 nucleotides matching TRBD1. Germline-derived CDR1 and CDR2 are MGHRA and YSYEKL. This CDR3 is built from 14 residues. V lost 6 bases and J lost 3; bases outside the gene matches: 4. The CDR3 bases are TGCGCCAGCAGTCGGACAGGGATCAATCAGCCCCAGCATTTT. It is translated as CASSRTGINQPQHF.